Listed below are T cell receptor beta chains from one sample, sequenced in a study of cytomegalovirus exposure and HLA in healthy donors. Some clones are missing from TCRdb's copy, which holds only in-frame ones; the method was immunoSEQ multiplex PCR. The table includes around 120,000 clones, just over 70% detected once. Sequencing was done on a sample of PBMCs. The receptors come from a woman in her fifties or sixties in good health and CMV-seropositive. The CDR3 runs from the conserved cysteine through the conserved F or W. Each record gives: clone size, V gene, D gene, J gene, CDR3 DNA, CDR3 protein. The D gene is left open where the match is weak. Rows may omit the clone size; those that give it use once, few, many or a size class.

abundance: .; v_gene: TRBV19; d_gene: .; j_gene: TRBJ1-1; CDR3nt: TGTGCCACCGCGACTGGGAACACTGAAGCTTTCTTT; CDR3aa: CATATGNTEAFF
abundance: .; v_gene: TRBV7-9; d_gene: .; j_gene: TRBJ2-5; CDR3nt: TGTGCCAGCAGCCCCGAGTCCGCCGTTGACCAGTACTTC; CDR3aa: CASSPESAVDQYF
abundance: .; v_gene: TRBV6-5; d_gene: .; j_gene: TRBJ2-2; CDR3nt: TGTGCCGCGCGGGGCCCCCGGGGCACCGGGGAGCTGTTTTTT; CDR3aa: CAARGPRGTGELFF
abundance: once; v_gene: TRBV10-1; d_gene: .; j_gene: TRBJ2-1; CDR3nt: TGCGCCAGCAGCAGGGGAGACTACAATGAGCAGTTCTTC; CDR3aa: CASSRGDYNEQFF
abundance: few; v_gene: TRBV7-2; d_gene: TRBD1; j_gene: TRBJ1-1; CDR3nt: TGTGCCAGCAGCCGCCCAGCCTTGGGACAGGTAAACACTGAAGCTTTCTTT; CDR3aa: CASSRPALGQVNTEAFF
abundance: .; v_gene: TRBV6-6; d_gene: TRBD2; j_gene: TRBJ2-7; CDR3nt: TGTGCCAGCAGGACCGGGGGGGAGCAGTACTTC; CDR3aa: CASRTGGEQYF
abundance: .; v_gene: TRBV6-5; d_gene: .; j_gene: TRBJ1-2; CDR3nt: TGTGCCAGCACTTTACAGCCCAAAGGCGGCTACACCTTC; CDR3aa: CASTLQPKGGYTF
abundance: .; v_gene: TRBV10-2; d_gene: .; j_gene: TRBJ1-2; CDR3nt: TGCGCCAGCAGTGAAGGCGTCCGAGGTAATGGCTACACCTTC; CDR3aa: CASSEGVRGNGYTF
abundance: .; v_gene: TRBV7-8; d_gene: TRBD1; j_gene: TRBJ1-5; CDR3nt: TGTGCCAGCAGCTTAGCGTCACAGGGGGTGATATATCGCCCCCAGCATTTT; CDR3aa: CASSLASQGVIYRPQHF
abundance: .; v_gene: TRBV11-2; d_gene: TRBD1; j_gene: TRBJ1-1; CDR3nt: TGTGCCAGCAGCCTAAGGGGAGGACAGGGGTGGACTGAAGCTTTCTTT; CDR3aa: CASSLRGGQGWTEAFF
abundance: .; v_gene: TRBV7-3; d_gene: TRBD2; j_gene: TRBJ2-2; CDR3nt: TGTGCCAGCAGCTTAATTCCCCAGGGAGGGACCGGGGAGCTGTTTTTT; CDR3aa: CASSLIPQGGTGELFF
abundance: .; v_gene: TRBV11-1; d_gene: .; j_gene: TRBJ1-1; CDR3nt: TGTGCCAGCACCGGGGTGGTCGGCACTGAAGCTTTCTTT; CDR3aa: CASTGVVGTEAFF
abundance: .; v_gene: TRBV5-1; d_gene: TRBD1; j_gene: TRBJ2-5; CDR3nt: TGCGCCAGCAGCTCGACCGGGACAGGGCAAGAGACCCAGTACTTC; CDR3aa: CASSSTGTGQETQYF
abundance: .; v_gene: TRBV7-3; d_gene: .; j_gene: TRBJ2-1; CDR3nt: TGTGCCAGCAGCTTAATTGCTCGACAGGCCCTATCCCTCTCCAATGAGCAGTTCTTC; CDR3aa: CASSLIARQALSLSNEQFF
abundance: .; v_gene: TRBV1; d_gene: .; j_gene: TRBJ2-7; CDR3nt: TGCACCAGCAGCCAACTGACTAGCGGGGGCCCTTACGAGCAGTACTTC; CDR3aa: CTSSQLTSGGPYEQYF
abundance: .; v_gene: TRBV6-6; d_gene: .; j_gene: TRBJ2-1; CDR3nt: TGTGCCAGCAGTCTCCCCCGGGGTGATGATGAGCAGTTCTTC; CDR3aa: CASSLPRGDDEQFF
abundance: .; v_gene: TRBV7-2; d_gene: TRBD2; j_gene: TRBJ2-5; CDR3nt: TGTGCCAGCAGCAGGACTAGCGGGGAGACCCAGTACTTC; CDR3aa: CASSRTSGETQYF
abundance: .; v_gene: TRBV7-3; d_gene: .; j_gene: TRBJ2-1; CDR3nt: TGTGCCAGCAGCTTATCCGGCGGAGAGCAGTTCTTC; CDR3aa: CASSLSGGEQFF
abundance: .; v_gene: TRBV5-6; d_gene: .; j_gene: TRBJ1-2; CDR3nt: TGTGCCAGCAGCCCCGGTCGGGGGTCCAACAACTATGGCTACACCTTC; CDR3aa: CASSPGRGSNNYGYTF
abundance: .; v_gene: TRBV15; d_gene: TRBD1; j_gene: TRBJ2-1; CDR3nt: TGTGCCACCAGCGGCACCGGGACAGGGGGGAATGAGCAGTTCTTC; CDR3aa: CATSGTGTGGNEQFF
abundance: .; v_gene: TRBV4-1; d_gene: TRBD2; j_gene: TRBJ2-3; CDR3nt: TGCGCCAGCAGTCGTATGGGACTAGCGGGGGGTGCAGATACGCAGTATTTT; CDR3aa: CASSRMGLAGGADTQYF
abundance: .; v_gene: TRBV2; d_gene: .; j_gene: TRBJ1-1; CDR3nt: TGTGCCAGCAGTGAGGTGAGGATGAACACTGAAGCTTTCTTT; CDR3aa: CASSEVRMNTEAFF
abundance: .; v_gene: TRBV6-5; d_gene: TRBD1; j_gene: TRBJ1-2; CDR3nt: TGTGCCAGCAGTTACGGAACAGGGGCTAACTATGGCTACACCTTC; CDR3aa: CASSYGTGANYGYTF
abundance: .; v_gene: TRBV7-7; d_gene: .; j_gene: TRBJ2-2; CDR3nt: TGTGCCAGCAGACCTATACCGGGAGCCGGGGAGCTGTTTTTT; CDR3aa: CASRPIPGAGELFF
abundance: few; v_gene: TRBV19; d_gene: .; j_gene: TRBJ1-6; CDR3nt: TGTGCCAGTAGTATCGCGGGGAGCTCCTATAATTCACCCCTCCACTTT; CDR3aa: CASSIAGSSYNSPLHF
abundance: .; v_gene: TRBV25-1; d_gene: TRBD1; j_gene: TRBJ1-5; CDR3nt: TGTGCCAGCAGGGGACAGGCATGGCAGCCCCAGCATTTT; CDR3aa: CASRGQAWQPQHF
abundance: .; v_gene: TRBV7-3; d_gene: .; j_gene: TRBJ1-1; CDR3nt: TGTGCCAGCAGCTTAAACTCCCCCATGAACACTGAAGCTTTCTTT; CDR3aa: CASSLNSPMNTEAFF
abundance: .; v_gene: TRBV18; d_gene: .; j_gene: TRBJ2-2; CDR3nt: TGTGCCAGCTCACCCACAGGTTCGGGGGACACCGGGGAGCTGTTTTTT; CDR3aa: CASSPTGSGDTGELFF
abundance: .; v_gene: TRBV18; d_gene: .; j_gene: TRBJ1-5; CDR3nt: TGTGCCAGCTCACTTTACCAGGGTGGCAATCAGCCCCAGCATTTT; CDR3aa: CASSLYQGGNQPQHF
abundance: .; v_gene: TRBV5-6; d_gene: .; j_gene: TRBJ1-4; CDR3nt: TGTGCCAGCAGTAGGTATTTGGCGCGGTCTAATGAAAAACTGTTTTTT; CDR3aa: CASSRYLARSNEKLFF
abundance: .; v_gene: TRBV6-1; d_gene: TRBD1; j_gene: TRBJ1-4; CDR3nt: TGTGCCAGCATTGAGACAGGGACAGGCGAAAAACTGTTTTTT; CDR3aa: CASIETGTGEKLFF
abundance: .; v_gene: TRBV5-6; d_gene: TRBD2; j_gene: TRBJ2-3; CDR3nt: TGTGCCAGCAGCCCGCTAGCGGGGGTCACAGATACGCAGTATTTT; CDR3aa: CASSPLAGVTDTQYF
abundance: .; v_gene: TRBV7-3; d_gene: TRBD1; j_gene: TRBJ2-7; CDR3nt: TGTGCCAGCAGCCCTTACGGGACAGGGAGGCCGGAGCAGTACTTC; CDR3aa: CASSPYGTGRPEQYF
abundance: .; v_gene: TRBV21-1; d_gene: .; j_gene: TRBJ1-1; CDR3nt: TGTGCCAGCAGCAAAGCACCAGGCGACACTGAAGCTTTCTTT; CDR3aa: CASSKAPGDTEAFF